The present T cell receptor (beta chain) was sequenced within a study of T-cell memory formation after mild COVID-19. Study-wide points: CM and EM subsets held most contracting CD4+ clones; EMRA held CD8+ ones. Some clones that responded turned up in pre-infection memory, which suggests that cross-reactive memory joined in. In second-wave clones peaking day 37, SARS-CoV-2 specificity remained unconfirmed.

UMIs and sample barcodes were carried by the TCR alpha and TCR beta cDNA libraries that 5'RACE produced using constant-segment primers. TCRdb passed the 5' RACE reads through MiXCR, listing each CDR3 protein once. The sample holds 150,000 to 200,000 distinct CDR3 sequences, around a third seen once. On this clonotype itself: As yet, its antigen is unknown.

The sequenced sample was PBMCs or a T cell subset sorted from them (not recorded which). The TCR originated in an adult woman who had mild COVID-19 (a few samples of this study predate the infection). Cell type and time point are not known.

CDR3 nucleotide sequence: TGTGCCAGCAGTGAATACCCTGAAGGCGGGGAGCTGTTTTTT. Its translation: CASSEYPEGGELFF. The J gene is TRBJ2-2, the V gene TRBV25-1; D gene ambiguous. Germline V gene sequence: CDR1 MGHDK, CDR2 SYGVNS. There are 14 residues in the CDR3. Trimming pared 0 bases from V and 7 bases from J, leaving 9 bases between.